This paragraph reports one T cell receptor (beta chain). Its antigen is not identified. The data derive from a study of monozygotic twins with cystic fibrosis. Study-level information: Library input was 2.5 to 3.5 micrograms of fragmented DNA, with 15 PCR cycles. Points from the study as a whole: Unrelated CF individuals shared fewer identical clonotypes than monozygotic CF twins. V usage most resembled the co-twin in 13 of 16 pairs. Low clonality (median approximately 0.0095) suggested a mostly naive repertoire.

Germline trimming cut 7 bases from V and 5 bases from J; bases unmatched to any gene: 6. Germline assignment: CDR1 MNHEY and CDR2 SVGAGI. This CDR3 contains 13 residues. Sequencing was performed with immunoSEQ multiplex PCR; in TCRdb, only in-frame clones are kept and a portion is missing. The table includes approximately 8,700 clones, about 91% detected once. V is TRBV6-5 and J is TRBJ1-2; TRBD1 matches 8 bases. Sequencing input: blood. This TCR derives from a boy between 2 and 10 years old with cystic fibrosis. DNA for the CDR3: TGTGCCAGCACCAAAAGGACAGGGTATGGCTACACCTTC. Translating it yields CASTKRTGYGYTF.